The clone carrying this T cell receptor beta chain was seen many times. The target antigen is unknown. This specimen comes from a study of early T cells in non-severe SARS-CoV-2 infection. Study context: Bulk RNA from unsorted whole blood was sequenced; chains were unpaired. Study results and limitations: VDJdb-based matching was biased toward anti-spike CD8 responses and missed private and CD4 specificities.

Between the trimmed V and J ends, which lost 8 bases and 3 bases, there was a span of 11 bases. Germline lookup yields CDR1 LNHDA and CDR2 SQIVND (reference sequence). The CDR3 runs to 13 residues. Individual cDNA molecules carried attached unique molecular identifiers. TCRdb used MiXCR to reprocess the 5' RACE reads, holding one entry per CDR3 protein. The sample shows tens of thousands of distinct CDR3 sequences, less than 6.5% of them seen only once. This chain links TRBV19 with TRBJ1-5; D gene unclear. This sequence was found in an adult who was a healthcare worker with PCR-confirmed SARS-CoV-2 infection or an uninfected control (not recorded which). The sequenced sample was whole blood, obtained at baseline. This CDR3 reads CASAGRYNQPQHF. CDR3 in DNA: TGTGCCAGTGCCGGACGGTACAATCAGCCCCAGCATTTT.